The 15 T cell receptor beta chains below all came from one sample that was sequenced in a study of blood T cell repertoires in COVID-19. This table comes from immunoSEQ multiplex PCR, and its TCRdb copy is limited to in-frame clones, with some not included. The sample lists over 90,000 clones; roughly 80% were seen once. The sequenced sample was peripheral blood. The receptors here all came from a man aged 80 or over with COVID-19, enrolled during active disease.

This clone was picked up one time. V usage is TRBV28 and J usage is TRBJ2-4; 7 bases agree with TRBD1. Germline V gene lookup returns CDR1 MDHEN and CDR2 SYDVKM. CDR3 length equals 16 residues. Trimming cost V 2 bases and J 1 base; bases outside gene matches: 5. The CDR3 DNA reads TGTGCCAGCAGTTTAGGAGACAGGGTTGCCAAAAACATTCAGTACTTC. This gives the protein CASSLGDRVAKNIQYF.

The genes are TRBV6-2 or TRBV6-3 and TRBJ1-2; a possible D gene is TRBD1 (5 bases). The V end was cut by 1 base, the J end by 7 bases, with 7 bases between. This CDR3 contains 12 residues. The germline CDR1 and CDR2 sequences are MNHEY and SVGEGT. Here the CDR3 DNA reads TGTGCCAGCAGTTACTGGCAGGGTGGCTACACCTTC. The encoded protein is CASSYWQGGYTF.

V is TRBV7-8 and J is TRBJ1-3; TRBD1 matches 7 bases. The trim removed 2 bases at V and 4 bases at J, leaving 5 bases unmatched. The length of the CDR3 is 15 residues. Germline values: CDR1 SGHVS, CDR2 FQNEAQ. CDR3: CASSLKGAEGNTIYF. The CDR3 bases are TGTGCCAGCAGCTTAAAGGGGGCAGAAGGAAACACCATATATTTT. Combining the CDR3 with reference TRBV7-8 and TRBJ1-3 gives the whole variable domain GAGVSQSPRYKVAKRGQDVALRCDPISGHVSLFWYQQALGQGPEFLTYFQNEAQLDKSGLPSDRFFAERPEGSVSTLKIQRTQQEDSAVYLCASSLKGAEGNTIYFGEGSWLTVV.

This clone was detected once. The chain joins TRBV19 to TRBJ2-3, with TRBD2 matching over 12 bases. After removal of 5 bases from V and 0 bases from J, the junction contained 0 bases not matched to a gene. The CDR3 contains 15 residues. Germline CDR1 reads LNHDA; CDR2 reads SQIVND (reference sequence). The CDR3 DNA sequence: TGTGCCAGTAGTGGACTAGCGGGAAGCACAGATACGCAGTATTTT. Amino acids: CASSGLAGSTDTQYF.

This clone has just one count. This chain joins TRBV2 and TRBJ2-1; 12 bases align to TRBD2. Germline CDR1 SNHLY, CDR2 FYNNEI. V was clipped by 5 bases and J by 4 bases; unmatched bases: 12. This CDR3 has 18 residues. The CDR3 DNA is TGTGCCAGCAGTTCGGGACTAGCGGGTGAGAGGGGATACAATGAGCAGTTCTTC. This sequence encodes CASSSGLAGERGYNEQFF.

This sequence joins TRBV7-2 and TRBJ1-2; no clear D. Germline V gene sequence: CDR1 SGHTA, CDR2 FQGNSA. V lost 5 bases and J 4 bases, leaving 11 bases between the germline ends. The CDR3 runs 13 residues. CDR3 loop: CASSQRPGYGYTF. CDR3 DNA sequence: TGTGCCAGCAGCCAGCGGCCAGGCTATGGCTACACCTTC.

This clone was recorded only once. The chain links TRBV9 to TRBJ2-1; 7 bases are shared with TRBD1. Germline V gene lookup returns CDR1 SGDLS and CDR2 YYNGEE. The V and J ends lost 3 bases and 5 bases, in that order; junction bases with no gene match: 11. CDR3 length equals 16 residues. DNA of the CDR3: TGTGCCAGCAGCGCCAGCTCCGGGACAGTCCACAATGAGCAGTTCTTC. Translating it yields CASSASSGTVHNEQFF.

V is TRBV29-1 and J is TRBJ1-1; D might be TRBD1 (6 bases). This CDR3 region has 13 residues. CDR1 is SQVTM, CDR2 ANQGSEA, per germline. V was clipped by 4 bases and J by 0 bases, with 9 bases between them. The CDR3 spells CSVVHRVNTEAFF. Here the CDR3 DNA reads TGCAGCGTTGTTCACAGGGTGAACACTGAAGCTTTCTTT.

The gene calls are TRBV6-2 or TRBV6-3 and TRBJ2-1; no definite D call. The CDR3 is 12 amino acids. Trimming cost V 5 bases and J 7 bases, with 9 bases left between them. Germline CDR1 and CDR2: MNHEY and SVGEGT. The CDR3 loop is CASSHGYNEQFF. The CDR3 coding sequence is TGTGCCAGCAGTCACGGTTATAATGAGCAGTTCTTC.

This chain links TRBV6-1 with TRBJ1-2, with D tentatively TRBD1 (6 bases). Germline V gives CDR1 MNHNS, CDR2 SASEGT. The CDR3 sequence is 14 residues long. V lost 0 bases to trimming and J lost 8 bases, with 13 bases between them. The CDR3 sequence: CASSEALQGFGYTF. The CDR3 nucleotides are TGTGCCAGCAGTGAAGCGCTTCAGGGGTTCGGCTACACCTTC.

This clone was seen a few times. This chain connects TRBV7-2 to TRBJ2-2, with 12 positions matching TRBD1. From germline, CDR1 is SGHTA and CDR2 FQGNSA. After removal of 4 bases from V and 5 bases from J, the junction contained 8 bases not matched to a gene. The CDR3 loop spans 17 amino acids. The CDR3 region has the DNA TGTGCCAGCAGCTCCCCGGGACAGGGGGCAGGAACCGGGGAGCTGTTTTTT. This codes for CASSSPGQGAGTGELFF. Using reference TRBV7-2 and TRBJ2-2 for the parts outside the CDR3, the full variable domain is GAGVSQSPSNKVTEKGKDVELRCDPISGHTALYWYRQSLGQGLEFLIYFQGNSAPDKSGLPSDRFSAERTGGSVSTLTIQRTQQEDSAVYLCASSSPGQGAGTGELFFGEGSRLTVL.

The V and J genes are TRBV18 and TRBJ1-5, with 9 nucleotides matching TRBD1. The CDR3 has 14 amino acids. Per germline, CDR1 KGHSH and CDR2 LQKENI. The ends lost 6 bases at V and 7 bases at J; junction bases unmatched: 7. The CDR3 DNA is TGTGCCAGCTCTACGGGACAGGGCTCGCAGCCCCAGCATTTT. Amino acid sequence: CASSTGQGSQPQHF.

The chain is built from TRBV6-5 and TRBJ1-6; TRBD1 matches 9 bases. The germline CDR1 and CDR2 sequences are MNHEY and SVGAGI. J lost 6 bases, V lost 7 bases, and 1 base had no gene match. The CDR3 length is 13 residues. The CDR3 region is CASMGQGNSPLHF. The CDR3 coding sequence is TGTGCCAGCATGGGACAGGGTAATTCACCCCTCCACTTT.

This clone was counted only a few times. This rearrangement joins TRBV2 to TRBJ2-3; 8 positions match TRBD2. The CDR3 runs 17 residues. The V segment lost 7 bases and the J segment 3 bases; nucleotides outside the gene matches: 15. Germline CDR1 is SNHLY and CDR2 is FYNNEI. Here the CDR3 DNA reads TGTGCCAGCAACTATGGTGGGCGACTAGCGAGGACAGATACGCAGTATTTT. Encoded protein: CASNYGGRLARTDTQYF. Variable domain in full (rest from reference TRBV2 and TRBJ2-3): EPEVTQTPSHQVTQMGQEVILRCVPISNHLYFYWYRQILGQKVEFLVSFYNNEISEKSEIFDDQFSVERPDGSNFTLKIRSTKLEDSAMYFCASNYGGRLARTDTQYFGPGTRLTVL.

The V and J genes are TRBV24-1 and TRBJ1-2, with D uncertain. V was shortened by 2 bases and J by 5 bases, with 8 bases between the two germline ends. CDR3 length: 13 residues. Germline lookup yields CDR1 KGHDR and CDR2 SFDVKD. CDR3 residues: CATSDSPGYGYTF. The CDR3 DNA follows: TGTGCCACCAGTGATTCTCCCGGGTATGGCTACACCTTC.